The 6 T cell receptor beta chains below all came from one sample that was sequenced in a study of beta chain features in type 1 diabetes. General study findings and limits: All four CD4+ subsets of Type 1 diabetes patients contained TCRB CDR3s that were moderately but significantly shorter.

The study reverse transcribed the entire isolated RNA, so it sequenced expressed TCRB transcripts. Sequencing used immunoSEQ multiplex PCR; TCRdb keeps in-frame clones, though not all of them. Among about 230,000 clones listed, roughly 17% were seen once. Their specific antigens are unknown. Sample: naive CD4+ T cells from blood. These receptors all stem from a man aged 25 to 40 with type 1 diabetes.

In its sample, this clone was seen a few times. This chain uses TRBV29-1 with TRBJ2-2, with 9 bases matching TRBD1. CDR1 and CDR2 (germline): SQVTM, ANQGSEA. Losses at the gene ends were 8 bases for V and 1 base for J; bases not matched to a gene: 5. CDR3 length equals 14 residues. DNA for the CDR3: TGCAGCACAAGGACAGGGGTGAACACCGGGGAGCTGTTTTTT. Protein product: CSTRTGVNTGELFF.

In its sample, this clone was seen a few times. The V gene is TRBV29-1, the J gene TRBJ1-2; no definite D call. This CDR3 region has 14 residues. V was pared by 5 bases and J by 4 bases, with 17 bases between. CDR1 is SQVTM and CDR2 is ANQGSEA in the germline V gene. CDR3 in amino acids: CSVRLGAGSYGYTF. CDR3 coding DNA: TGCAGCGTTAGGCTCGGAGCGGGGAGCTATGGCTACACCTTC.

The V and J genes are TRBV4-1 and TRBJ2-6; 9 nucleotides agree with TRBD1. With 2 bases clipped from V and 4 bases from J, the junction kept 0 bases outside the gene matches. The CDR3 runs 15 residues. CDR1 is MGHRA and CDR2 is YSYEKL in the germline V gene. For the CDR3, the DNA is TGCGCCAGCAGCCAAACAGGGGGCGGGGCCAACGTCCTGACTTTC. This translates into CASSQTGGGANVLTF.

The rearrangement joins TRBV27 to TRBJ2-7; possibly TRBD1 for D (5 bases). Trimming removed 0 bases from V and 0 bases from J, with 9 bases in between. This CDR3 region has 15 residues. The V gene's germline CDR1 is MNHEY and CDR2 SMNVEV (reference sequence). CDR3 region: CASSLSWQGSYEQYF. CDR3 DNA sequence: TGTGCCAGCAGTTTATCTTGGCAGGGCTCCTACGAGCAGTACTTC.

J is TRBJ1-5 and V is TRBV25-1, with 8 nucleotides matching TRBD1. The germline V gene encodes CDR1 MGHDK and CDR2 SYGVNS. This CDR3 is built from 15 residues. Trimming cost V 3 bases and J 3 bases; bases outside gene matches: 4. In DNA, the CDR3 is TGTGCCAGCAGTGATGACAGGGGTATCAATCAGCCCCAGCATTTT. Protein: CASSDDRGINQPQHF.

This chain joins TRBV9 and TRBJ2-2; tentatively, D is TRBD1 (5 bases). This CDR3 spans 14 amino acids. Per germline, CDR1 SGDLS and CDR2 YYNGEE. Trimming cost V 3 bases and J 3 bases, with 9 bases left between them. In nucleotides, the CDR3 is TGTGCCAGCAGCGAGGGGCTCCACACCGGGGAGCTGTTTTTT. It encodes CASSEGLHTGELFF.